Below, 23 T cell receptor beta chains from the same sample are listed, as sequenced in a study of Graves' ophthalmopathy and Graves' hyperthyroidism. The sequenced template was RNA, covering the TCR beta CDR3 region. RT-PCR with HTBI primers came first, then second-round multiplex PCR. One entry per CDR3 protein, called by TCRdb with MiXCR from the multiplex PCR reads. The table records roughly 420,000 distinct CDR3 sequences, approximately 21% of them present only once. The material sequenced was peripheral blood. These TCRs come from a woman aged 18-35 years with stable Graves' hyperthyroidism.

This clonotype was counted ten times or more. The genes are TRBV25-1 and TRBJ2-5; no reliable D call. CDR1 and CDR2 (germline): MGHDK, SYGVNS. This CDR3 comprises 15 residues. V shed 3 bases and J shed 4 bases, with 15 bases lying between them. The CDR3 coding sequence is TGTGCCAGCAGTGATGCCGGGTCTTTATTAGAGACCCAGTACTTC. It codes for CASSDAGSLLETQYF.

In its sample, this clonotype was seen many times. The V call is TRBV15, the J call TRBJ2-7; 7 nucleotides align to TRBD1. Trimming took 0 bases from V and 2 from J; bases not matched to a gene: 13. The CDR3 runs to 18 residues. Germline V lookup: CDR1 LNHNV, CDR2 YYDKDF (reference sequence). CDR3 protein: CATSRDLAVRQGPYEQYF. Written as DNA, the CDR3 is TGTGCCACCAGCAGAGATCTCGCCGTGAGACAGGGACCCTACGAGCAGTACTTC.

This clonotype was seen ten or more times. The CDR3 DNA follows: TGCGCCAGCAGCTTTGGGGGAAACGGCTACACCTTC. This encodes CASSFGGNGYTF. This chain connects TRBV5-1 to TRBJ1-2, with D maybe TRBD1 (5 bases). Germline V gene sequence: CDR1 SGHRS, CDR2 YFSETQ. V dropped 2 bases and J dropped 8 bases, with 10 bases sitting between them. This CDR3 is 12 amino acids long.

The rearrangement joins TRBV28 to TRBJ1-5; D may be TRBD1 (5 bases). CDR3 size: 15 residues. Trimming stripped 2 bases from V and 2 bases from J, with 10 bases between. CDR1 is MDHEN, CDR2 SYDVKM, per germline. CDR3 nucleotide sequence: TGTGCCAGCAGTTTAGTGGGGCCGGGCAATCAGCCCCAGCATTTT. Protein sequence: CASSLVGPGNQPQHF.

This clonotype occurred many times. The chain recombines TRBV7-8 with TRBJ2-5; 15 nucleotides line up with TRBD2. V was pared by 5 bases and J by 13 bases, with 14 bases of the junction left unmatched. The CDR3 sequence is 16 residues long. Per the germline V gene, CDR1 is SGHVS and CDR2 is FQNEAQ. This CDR3 reads CASSPISGLAGGPGYF. CDR3 DNA sequence: TGTGCCAGCAGCCCAATATCCGGACTAGCGGGAGGGCCTGGGTACTTC.

Many counts were recorded for this clonotype. V and J are TRBV25-1 and TRBJ2-7; D gene uncertain. Germline V gene sequence: CDR1 MGHDK, CDR2 SYGVNS. CDR3 length: 13 residues. V was pared by 0 bases and J by 2 bases, with 5 bases between. The CDR3 protein is CASSEYGAYEQYF. CDR3 sequence (DNA): TGTGCCAGCAGTGAATACGGCGCCTACGAGCAGTACTTC.

V usage is TRBV27 and J usage is TRBJ1-6; D uncertain. Trimming took off 6 bases at V and 0 bases at J, with 9 bases between the two ends. There are 15 residues in the CDR3. In germline, CDR1 is MNHEY, CDR2 SMNVEV (reference sequence). The CDR3: CASRFESSYNSPLHF. DNA of the CDR3: TGTGCCAGCAGATTTGAGAGCTCCTATAATTCACCCCTCCACTTT.

This clonotype has at least ten counts. V gene TRBV6-1 combines with J gene TRBJ2-7, with TRBD2 as a possible D gene (6 bases). V lost 8 bases, J lost 5 bases, and 13 bases lay in between. Germline V gene sequence: CDR1 MNHNS, CDR2 SASEGT. This CDR3 comprises 12 residues. The CDR3 sequence is CASPGWRDEQYF. DNA for the CDR3: TGTGCCAGCCCAGGATGGAGGGACGAGCAGTACTTC.

This clonotype was counted ten times or more. The CDR3 loop reads CASSQEYRGEETQYF. The DNA for the CDR3 is TGTGCCAGCAGCCAAGAGTACAGGGGGGAAGAGACCCAGTACTTC. V gene TRBV3-1 combines with J gene TRBJ2-5; 8 nucleotides agree with TRBD1. The V gene's germline CDR1 is LGHDT and CDR2 YNNKEL (reference sequence). J lost 3 bases, V lost 0 bases, and 3 bases had no gene match. The CDR3 has 15 residues.

This clonotype was observed at least ten times. The V call is TRBV11-1, the J call TRBJ2-7; TRBD1 matches 7 bases. This CDR3 has 14 amino acids. Germline trimming cut 5 bases from V and 2 bases from J; bases unmatched to any gene: 6. Per germline, CDR1 SGHAT and CDR2 FQDESV (reference sequence). CDR3 nucleotide sequence: TGTGCCAGCAGCGCGGAGACAGGGACCTACGAGCAGTACTTC. It is translated as CASSAETGTYEQYF.

For this clonotype: Relative to the germline gene, one junction end is altered; a read error may explain this. The chain couples TRBV7-6 to TRBJ1-3; possible D gene TRBD1, 5 bases. CDR3 length: 21 residues. In germline, CDR1 is SGHVS, CDR2 FNYEAQ. The CDR3 sequence: CASSLTWGTGSRDASGNTIYF. CDR3 nucleotides: TGTGCTAGCAGCTTAACCTGGGGGACCGGGTCCAGGGACGCATCTGGAAACACCATATATTTT.

This clonotype was found many times. This chain links TRBV7-9 with TRBJ1-2; D call uncertain. Germline CDR1 and CDR2: SEHNR and FQNEAQ (reference sequence). The CDR3 consists of 15 residues. The ends were cut back, 0 bases at V and 4 bases at J, with 12 bases in the middle. DNA of the CDR3: TGTGCCAGCAGCTTAGCGGTACAGCTTTTCTATGGCTACACCTTC. Translated: CASSLAVQLFYGYTF. Supplemented by reference TRBV7-9 and TRBJ1-2, the full variable domain reads DTGVSQNPRHKITKRGQNVTFRCDPISEHNRLYWYRQTLGQGPEFLTYFQNEAQLEKSRLLSDRFSAERPKGSFSTLEIQRTEQGDSAMYLCASSLAVQLFYGYTFGSGTRLTVV.

This chain joins TRBV12-3 or TRBV12-4 and TRBJ1-1, with 7 bases fitting TRBD1. V was clipped by 7 bases and J by 6 bases; unmatched bases: 11. The CDR3 sequence is 14 residues long. The CDR3 protein is CASTKGAGYSEAFF. In DNA, the CDR3 is TGTGCCAGCACCAAGGGGGCAGGGTATTCTGAAGCTTTCTTT.

This clonotype has a count of ten or more. Written as DNA, the CDR3 is TGTGCCACCAGTGATTTGCCGGGACAGTCCTACGAGCAGTACTTC. This codes for CATSDLPGQSYEQYF. The V gene is TRBV24-1, the J gene TRBJ2-7, with 7 bases lining up with TRBD1. The CDR3 has 15 residues. Germline values: CDR1 KGHDR, CDR2 SFDVKD. V shed 0 bases and J 1 base; nucleotides not matched to a gene: 2.

The table lists this clonotype with a few counts. The V gene is TRBV2, the J gene TRBJ2-5; maybe TRBD1 (6 bases). From germline, CDR1 is SNHLY and CDR2 FYNNEI. Between the trimmed V and J ends, which lost 6 bases and 4 bases, there was a span of 18 bases. CDR3 length equals 15 residues. As DNA, the CDR3 is TGTGCCAGCAGCTTCACGCAGGGGATCGGAGAGACCCAGTACTTC. It codes for CASSFTQGIGETQYF.

This rearrangement joins TRBV28 to TRBJ2-7; D may be TRBD1 (5 bases). V shed 7 bases and J shed 4 bases, with 20 bases lying between them. The CDR3 covers 15 residues. Germline V gene lookup returns CDR1 MDHEN and CDR2 SYDVKM. CDR3 in DNA: TGTGCCAGCAAGGGGCAGGGCCCTTTTTGGTACGAGCAGTACTTC. It codes for CASKGQGPFWYEQYF.

This clonotype was found a few times. The chain employs TRBV6-5 and TRBJ2-5; D perhaps matches TRBD1 (5 bases). V was clipped by 2 bases and J by 1 base, with 11 bases between them. CDR1 is MNHEY and CDR2 is SVGAGI in the germline V gene. The CDR3 loop spans 15 amino acids. For the CDR3, the DNA is TGTGCCAGCAGTTACACAGGAGCCATCCAAGAGACCCAGTACTTC. Translating it yields CASSYTGAIQETQYF.

Notes on this clonotype: A much larger clone lies one base from this, so it may be a read error. V gene TRBV12-3 or TRBV12-4 combines with J gene TRBJ1-1; no definite D call. The CDR3 length is 14 residues. Here the CDR3 reads CASSPWRAEGEACF. The CDR3 bases are TGTGCCAGCAGTCCATGGAGGGCCGAGGGTGAAGCTTGCTTT.

There are a few counts of this clonotype. V gene TRBV12-3 or TRBV12-4 combines with J gene TRBJ2-3, with TRBD2 matching 8 bases. CDR3 length: 15 residues. Trimming cost V 3 bases and J 5 bases; bases outside gene matches: 7. CDR3 residues: CASSLAGGAGDTQYF. DNA for the CDR3: TGTGCCAGCAGTTTGGCGGGGGGCGCGGGAGATACGCAGTATTTT.

V gene TRBV6-1 combines with J gene TRBJ2-7; no definite D call. This CDR3 is 12 amino acids long. CDR1 MNHNS and CDR2 SASEGT come from the germline V gene. V was shortened by 6 bases and J by 9 bases, with 15 bases between the two germline ends. CDR3 bases: TGTGCCAGCAGCCCGTTCACAGAAGGGCAGTACTTC. Residues: CASSPFTEGQYF.

This clonotype was seen repeatedly, ten times or more. The CDR3 region has the DNA TGTGCCTGGGGTTGGGTTGAAGCTTTCTTT. Its protein product is CAWGWVEAFF. The rearrangement links TRBV19 to TRBJ1-1; D is unclear. Per germline, CDR1 LNHDA and CDR2 SQIVND (reference sequence). The ends were cut back, 11 bases at V and 7 bases at J, with 11 bases in the middle. This CDR3 has 10 amino acids.

The rearrangement uses TRBV5-6 and TRBJ2-2; the match to TRBD2 covers 7 bases. The CDR3 totals 16 residues. The germline V gene has CDR1 SGHDT and CDR2 YYEEEE. V lost 5 bases to trimming and J lost 6 bases; unmatched junction nucleotides: 13. The CDR3 DNA reads TGTGCCAGCAGGAAAAAAGGACTAGGCGGCCCCGGGGAGCTGTTTTTT. Protein: CASRKKGLGGPGELFF.

Ten or more counts support this clonotype. This chain links TRBV24-1 with TRBJ1-1; D possibly corresponds to TRBD1 (5 bases). Trimming took off 4 bases at V and 3 bases at J, with 8 bases between the two ends. This CDR3 is 13 amino acids long. Germline-derived CDR1 and CDR2 are KGHDR and SFDVKD. In nucleotides, the CDR3 is TGTGCCACCAGTGACACAGGTTACACTGAAGCTTTCTTT. It translates to CATSDTGYTEAFF.